These T cell receptor beta chains were read from a single sample in a study of beta chain features in type 1 diabetes. Some clones are missing from TCRdb's copy, which holds only in-frame ones; the method was immunoSEQ multiplex PCR. The table has 200,000 to 300,000 clones, around 13% seen once. The sample comprised naive CD4+ T cells from blood. These TCRs come from a man aged 25-45 years with type 1 diabetes. CDR3s include the opening cysteine and the closing phenylalanine or tryptophan. A D gene is named only where the DNA matches it firmly. Size is omitted from some rows. Given values are once, few, many or a class for expanded clones.

clone_size: -; v_call: TRBV5-4; j_call: TRBJ1-1; d_call: -; cdr3_nt: TGTGCCAGCAGGTGGGGGGAGGCGGGCATGAACACTGAAGCTTTCTTT; cdr3_aa: CASRWGEAGMNTEAFF
clone_size: few; v_call: TRBV28; j_call: TRBJ1-2; d_call: TRBD1; cdr3_nt: TGTGCCAGCAGTTGGGTCGGAGGGACAGAATATGGCTACACCTTC; cdr3_aa: CASSWVGGTEYGYTF
clone_size: few; v_call: TRBV7-2; j_call: TRBJ2-7; d_call: TRBD1; cdr3_nt: TGTGCCAGCAGCTCAGGACAGGGTATCAACGAGCAGTACTTC; cdr3_aa: CASSSGQGINEQYF
clone_size: few; v_call: TRBV27; j_call: TRBJ1-6; d_call: TRBD1; cdr3_nt: TGTGCCAGCACCAAGGGACAGAGCTATAATTCACCCCTCCACTTT; cdr3_aa: CASTKGQSYNSPLHF
clone_size: -; v_call: TRBV7-6; j_call: TRBJ1-1; d_call: TRBD1; cdr3_nt: TGTGCCAGCAGCACATCCTACAGGGGCAACACTGAAGCTTTCTTT; cdr3_aa: CASSTSYRGNTEAFF
clone_size: few; v_call: TRBV5-1; j_call: TRBJ2-5; d_call: TRBD1; cdr3_nt: TGCGCCAGCAGCTTCTCCGGGACAGGGGAAGAGACCCAGTACTTC; cdr3_aa: CASSFSGTGEETQYF
clone_size: few; v_call: TRBV6-5; j_call: TRBJ2-1; d_call: -; cdr3_nt: TGTGCCAGCAGTCGAGATACCTCCTACAATGAGCAGTTCTTC; cdr3_aa: CASSRDTSYNEQFF
clone_size: few; v_call: TRBV5-1; j_call: TRBJ2-2; d_call: -; cdr3_nt: TGCGCCAGCAGCACTCAGGGGCGGGAGCTGTTTTTT; cdr3_aa: CASSTQGRELFF
clone_size: -; v_call: TRBV5-1; j_call: TRBJ2-1; d_call: -; cdr3_nt: TGCGCCAGCAGCTTAACTAGTCCAGGGGATGAGCAGTTCTTC; cdr3_aa: CASSLTSPGDEQFF
clone_size: -; v_call: TRBV5-1; j_call: TRBJ2-7; d_call: TRBD2; cdr3_nt: TGCGCCAGCAGCCCGAGCGGGAGCTCCTACGAGCAGTACTTC; cdr3_aa: CASSPSGSSYEQYF
clone_size: few; v_call: TRBV7-2; j_call: TRBJ1-2; d_call: -; cdr3_nt: TGTGCCAGCAGCCCAGGGCACCTCTATGGCTACACCTTC; cdr3_aa: CASSPGHLYGYTF
clone_size: -; v_call: TRBV29-1; j_call: TRBJ1-1; d_call: -; cdr3_nt: TGCAGCGTTGACCGGGGGGCGCGAACTGAAGCTTTCTTT; cdr3_aa: CSVDRGARTEAFF
clone_size: -; v_call: TRBV7-7; j_call: TRBJ2-5; d_call: -; cdr3_nt: TGTGCCAGCAGCTTCACCGGGACTTCGGAGACCCAGTACTTC; cdr3_aa: CASSFTGTSETQYF
clone_size: -; v_call: TRBV9; j_call: TRBJ2-7; d_call: TRBD1; cdr3_nt: TGTGCCAGCAGCCCCCACGGACAGGGCTCCTACGAGCAGTACTTC; cdr3_aa: CASSPHGQGSYEQYF
clone_size: -; v_call: TRBV30; j_call: TRBJ1-3; d_call: -; cdr3_nt: TGTGCCTGGGTCCGGACACTTGGAAACACCATATATTTT; cdr3_aa: CAWVRTLGNTIYF
clone_size: -; v_call: TRBV15; j_call: TRBJ1-4; d_call: -; cdr3_nt: TGTGCCACCAGCAGAGATGGGGGAGGTGAAAAACTGTTTTTT; cdr3_aa: CATSRDGGGEKLFF
clone_size: few; v_call: TRBV5-4; j_call: TRBJ2-3; d_call: TRBD2; cdr3_nt: TGTGCCAGCACCGGGACTAGCGGGACTCCGAGCACAGATACGCAGTATTTT; cdr3_aa: CASTGTSGTPSTDTQYF
clone_size: -; v_call: TRBV5-4; j_call: TRBJ2-2; d_call: -; cdr3_nt: TGTGCCAGCAGCTCAGAGTACTCTAGGACCGGGGAGCTGTTTTTT; cdr3_aa: CASSSEYSRTGELFF
clone_size: -; v_call: TRBV5-4; j_call: TRBJ2-7; d_call: TRBD2; cdr3_nt: TGTGCCAGCAGCTGGGGACTAGCGGGAGGCTACGAGCAGTACTTC; cdr3_aa: CASSWGLAGGYEQYF
clone_size: -; v_call: TRBV4-1; j_call: TRBJ2-7; d_call: TRBD2; cdr3_nt: TGCGCCAGCAGCCAGGGCGGACTAGGGGCCCACGGGCAGTACTTC; cdr3_aa: CASSQGGLGAHGQYF
clone_size: -; v_call: TRBV4-1; j_call: TRBJ2-5; d_call: TRBD2; cdr3_nt: TGCGCCAGCAGCCAGGCAATGGCGGGAGGGCAAGAGACCCAGTACTTC; cdr3_aa: CASSQAMAGGQETQYF
clone_size: few; v_call: TRBV6-6; j_call: TRBJ1-5; d_call: -; cdr3_nt: TGTGCCAGCAGTTCCCCGGATCAGCCCCAGCATTTT; cdr3_aa: CASSSPDQPQHF
clone_size: few; v_call: TRBV29-1; j_call: TRBJ1-4; d_call: -; cdr3_nt: TGCAGCGCCTCCGGCAGCGAAAATGAAAAACTGTTTTTT; cdr3_aa: CSASGSENEKLFF
clone_size: -; v_call: TRBV30; j_call: TRBJ1-4; d_call: -; cdr3_nt: TGTGCCTGGAGGGGGGCGGCTAATGAAAAACTGTTTTTT; cdr3_aa: CAWRGAANEKLFF
clone_size: few; v_call: TRBV7-6; j_call: TRBJ2-2; d_call: TRBD1; cdr3_nt: TGTGCCAGCAGCTTGTCAGGGGGTCAGAACACCGGGGAGCTGTTTTTT; cdr3_aa: CASSLSGGQNTGELFF
clone_size: -; v_call: TRBV6-1; j_call: TRBJ2-7; d_call: -; cdr3_nt: TGTGCCAGCAGTATGCCGGGACTCCGTTACGAGCAGTACTTC; cdr3_aa: CASSMPGLRYEQYF
clone_size: -; v_call: TRBV5-1; j_call: TRBJ2-3; d_call: TRBD2; cdr3_nt: TGCGCCAGCAGCCTAGGGACTAGCGGGAGCGGAAGCACAGATACGCAGTATTTT; cdr3_aa: CASSLGTSGSGSTDTQYF
clone_size: few; v_call: TRBV6-5; j_call: TRBJ1-1; d_call: -; cdr3_nt: TGTGCCAGCAGAATGGGGAGAATCGCTGAAGCTTTCTTT; cdr3_aa: CASRMGRIAEAFF